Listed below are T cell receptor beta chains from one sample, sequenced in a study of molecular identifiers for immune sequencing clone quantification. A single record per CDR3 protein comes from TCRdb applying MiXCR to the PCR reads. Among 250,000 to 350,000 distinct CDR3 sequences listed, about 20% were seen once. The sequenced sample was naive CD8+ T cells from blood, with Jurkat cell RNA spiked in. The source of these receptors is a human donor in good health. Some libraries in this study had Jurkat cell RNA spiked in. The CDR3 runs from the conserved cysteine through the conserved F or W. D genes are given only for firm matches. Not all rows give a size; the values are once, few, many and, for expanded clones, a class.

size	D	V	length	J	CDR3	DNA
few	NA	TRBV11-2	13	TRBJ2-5	CASSPDSVRTQYF	TGTGCCAGCAGCCCAGACTCGGTTCGGACCCAGTACTTC
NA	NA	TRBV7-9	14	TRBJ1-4	CASSLDGYNEKLFF	TGTGCCAGCAGCTTAGACGGCTATAATGAAAAACTGTTTTTT
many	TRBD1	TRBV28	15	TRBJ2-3	CASSPDREKTDTQYF	TGTGCCAGCAGTCCGGACAGGGAAAAAACAGATACGCAGTATTTT
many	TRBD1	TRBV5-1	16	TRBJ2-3	CASSFPRQGTTDTQYF	TGCGCCAGCAGCTTTCCTCGACAGGGCACCACAGATACGCAGTATTTT
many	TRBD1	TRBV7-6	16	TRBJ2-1	CASSPRQGAISNEQFF	TGTGCCAGCAGCCCCAGACAGGGGGCGATTTCTAATGAGCAGTTCTTC
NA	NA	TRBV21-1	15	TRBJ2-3	CASMSGSVGTDRQYF	TGTGCCAGCATGAGCGGGAGTGTGGGCACAGATAGGCAGTATTTT
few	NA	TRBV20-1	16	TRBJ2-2	CSARDLVAPGTGELFF	TGCAGTGCTAGAGATCTAGTGGCCCCAGGCACCGGGGAGCTGTTTTTT
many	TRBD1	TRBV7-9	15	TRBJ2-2	CASSRRDRGSGELFF	TGTGCCAGCAGCCGACGGGACAGGGGGTCCGGGGAGCTGTTTTTT
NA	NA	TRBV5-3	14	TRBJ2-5	CASSLWAEPETQYF	TGTGCCAGCAGCTTGTGGGCAGAGCCGGAGACCCAGTACTTC
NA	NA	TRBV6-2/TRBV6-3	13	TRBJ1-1	CASTVSWFSEAFF	TGTGCCAGCACCGTGTCTTGGTTTTCTGAAGCTTTCTTT
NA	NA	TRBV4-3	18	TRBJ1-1	CASSQDWTGPPLNTEAFF	TGCGCCAGCAGCCAAGATTGGACTGGGCCCCCCCTCAACACTGAAGCTTTCTTT
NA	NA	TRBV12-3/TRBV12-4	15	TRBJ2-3	CASSSPVEETDTQYF	TGTGCCAGCAGCTCACCGGTCGAGGAGACAGATACGCAGTATTTT
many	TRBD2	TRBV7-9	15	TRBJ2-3	CASSSSSGRTDTQYF	TGTGCCAGCAGCTCTTCTAGCGGTCGCACAGATACGCAGTATTTT
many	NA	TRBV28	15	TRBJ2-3	CASSLLQGGTDTQYF	TGTGCCAGCAGTTTATTGCAGGGCGGCACAGATACGCAGTATTTT
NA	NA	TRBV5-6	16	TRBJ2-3	CASSLGTEFGTDTQYF	TGCGCCAGCAGCTTGGGGACCGAATTTGGAACAGATACGCAGTATTTT
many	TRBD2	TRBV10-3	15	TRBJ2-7	CAISDISGRMPEQYF	TGTGCCATCAGTGATATAAGCGGGAGAATGCCCGAGCAGTACTTC
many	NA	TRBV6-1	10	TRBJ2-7	CASSKVEQYF	TGTGCCAGCAGTAAGGTCGAGCAGTACTTC
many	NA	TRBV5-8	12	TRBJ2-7	CASYFGGYEQYF	TGTGCCAGCTACTTTGGCGGCTACGAGCAGTACTTC
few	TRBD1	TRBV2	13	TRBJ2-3	CASKSRDRSTQYF	TGTGCCAGCAAATCGAGGGACAGAAGTACGCAGTATTTT
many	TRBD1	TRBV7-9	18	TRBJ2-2	CASSSTAPRGPHTGELFF	TGTGCCAGCAGCTCCACTGCGCCGAGGGGGCCACACACCGGGGAGCTGTTTTTT
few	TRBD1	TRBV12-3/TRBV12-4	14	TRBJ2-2	CASSLRGGPGELFF	TGTGCCAGCAGCCTTAGAGGGGGCCCCGGGGAGCTGTTTTTT
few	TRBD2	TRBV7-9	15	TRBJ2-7	CASSLVIAGGYEQYF	TGTGCCAGCAGCTTAGTCATAGCGGGGGGCTACGAGCAGTACTTC
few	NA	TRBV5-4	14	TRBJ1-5	CASSLWASNQPQHF	TGTGCCAGCAGCTTGTGGGCTAGCAATCAGCCCCAGCATTTT
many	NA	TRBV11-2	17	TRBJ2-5	CASSPSSGGPYQETQYF	TGTGCCAGCAGCCCCAGTTCAGGGGGGCCTTATCAAGAGACCCAGTACTTC
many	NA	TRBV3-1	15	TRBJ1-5	CASSQDYNSNQPQHF	TGTGCCAGCAGCCAAGATTATAATAGCAATCAGCCCCAGCATTTT
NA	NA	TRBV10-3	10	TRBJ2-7	CAIGTPEQYF	TGTGCCATCGGGACACCCGAGCAGTACTTC